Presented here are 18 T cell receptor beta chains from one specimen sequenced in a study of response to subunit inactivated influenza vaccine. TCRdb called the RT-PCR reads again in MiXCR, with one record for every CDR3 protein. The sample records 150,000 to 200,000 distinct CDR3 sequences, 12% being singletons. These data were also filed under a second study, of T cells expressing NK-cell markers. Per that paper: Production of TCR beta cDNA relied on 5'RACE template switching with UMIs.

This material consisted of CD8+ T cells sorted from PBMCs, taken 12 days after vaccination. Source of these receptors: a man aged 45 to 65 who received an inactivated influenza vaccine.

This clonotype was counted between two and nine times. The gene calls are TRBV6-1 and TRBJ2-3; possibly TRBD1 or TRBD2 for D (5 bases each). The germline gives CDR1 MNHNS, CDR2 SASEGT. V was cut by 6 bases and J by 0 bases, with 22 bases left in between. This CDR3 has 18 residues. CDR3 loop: CASSQPLGATLSTDTQYF. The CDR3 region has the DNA TGTGCCAGCAGCCAACCACTCGGGGCTACCCTTAGCACAGATACGCAGTATTTT.

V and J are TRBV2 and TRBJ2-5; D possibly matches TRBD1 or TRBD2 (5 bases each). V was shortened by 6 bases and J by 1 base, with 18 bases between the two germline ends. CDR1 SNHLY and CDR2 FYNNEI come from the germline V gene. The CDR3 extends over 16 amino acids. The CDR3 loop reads CASREFGTHTQETQYF. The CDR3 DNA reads TGTGCCAGCAGGGAATTCGGGACCCACACCCAAGAGACCCAGTACTTC.

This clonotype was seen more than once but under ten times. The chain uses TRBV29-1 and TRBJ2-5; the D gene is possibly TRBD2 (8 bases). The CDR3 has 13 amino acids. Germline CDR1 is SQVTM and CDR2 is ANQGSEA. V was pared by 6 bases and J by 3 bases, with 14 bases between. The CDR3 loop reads CSVRGGQKETQYF. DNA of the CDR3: TGCAGCGTCCGGGGGGGACAGAAAGAGACCCAGTACTTC.

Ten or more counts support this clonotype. This CDR3 reads CASSFGLNQPQHF. The CDR3 DNA sequence: TGTGCCAGCAGTTTTGGACTCAATCAGCCCCAGCATTTT. The genes are TRBV27 and TRBJ1-5; D is unresolved. Germline V CDR1 and CDR2: MNHEY, SMNVEV (reference sequence). This CDR3 has 13 residues. V lost 3 bases and J lost 3, with 6 bases in between.

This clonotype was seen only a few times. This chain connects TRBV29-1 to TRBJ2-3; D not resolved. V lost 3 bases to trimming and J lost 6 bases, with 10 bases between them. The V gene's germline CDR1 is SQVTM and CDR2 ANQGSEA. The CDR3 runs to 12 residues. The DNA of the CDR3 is TGCAGCGTTGAGAGGATTGGCGATACGCAGTATTTT. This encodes CSVERIGDTQYF.

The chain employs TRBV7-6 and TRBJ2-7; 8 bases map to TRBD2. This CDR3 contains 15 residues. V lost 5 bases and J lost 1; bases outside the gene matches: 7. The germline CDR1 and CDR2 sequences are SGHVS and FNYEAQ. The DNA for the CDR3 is TGTGCCAGCAGCCTCAGCGGGAGTCTTTCCTACGAGCAGTACTTC. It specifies CASSLSGSLSYEQYF.

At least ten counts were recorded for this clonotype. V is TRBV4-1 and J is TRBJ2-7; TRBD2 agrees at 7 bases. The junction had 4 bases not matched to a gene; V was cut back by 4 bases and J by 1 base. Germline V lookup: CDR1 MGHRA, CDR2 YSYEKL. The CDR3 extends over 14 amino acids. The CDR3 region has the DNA TGCGCCAGCAGCCGAGCGGGGTCTTCCTACGAGCAGTACTTC. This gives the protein CASSRAGSSYEQYF.

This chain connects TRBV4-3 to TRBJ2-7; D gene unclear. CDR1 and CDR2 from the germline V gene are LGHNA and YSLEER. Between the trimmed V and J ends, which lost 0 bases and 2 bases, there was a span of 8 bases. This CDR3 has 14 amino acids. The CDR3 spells CASSQEPVTYEQYF. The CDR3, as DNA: TGCGCCAGCAGCCAAGAGCCTGTGACCTACGAGCAGTACTTC.

The CDR3 nucleotides read TGCGCCAGCAGCGGAATGCACGGGACAGGGGGCTCCGAGCAGTACTTC. It is translated as CASSGMHGTGGSEQYF. The rearrangement joins TRBV5-1 to TRBJ2-7; 12 bases are a match to TRBD1. This CDR3 region has 16 residues. The V gene end was trimmed by 4 bases and the J gene end by 6 bases; junction bases not matched to a gene: 11. Germline-derived CDR1 and CDR2 are SGHRS and YFSETQ.

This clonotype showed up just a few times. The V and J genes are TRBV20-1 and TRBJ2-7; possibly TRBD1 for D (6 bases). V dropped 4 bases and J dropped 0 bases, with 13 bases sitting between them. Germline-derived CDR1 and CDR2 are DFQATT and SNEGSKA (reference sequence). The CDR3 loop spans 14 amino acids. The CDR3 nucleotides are TGCAGTGCTAAGGACAGCAAGACCTCCTACGAGCAGTACTTC. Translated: CSAKDSKTSYEQYF.

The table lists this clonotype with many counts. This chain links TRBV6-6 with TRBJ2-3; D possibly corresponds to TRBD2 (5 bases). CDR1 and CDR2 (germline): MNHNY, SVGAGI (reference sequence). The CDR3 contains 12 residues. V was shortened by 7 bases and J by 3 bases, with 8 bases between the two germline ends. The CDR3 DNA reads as TGTGCCAGCACAAGCGGAACAGATACGCAGTATTTT. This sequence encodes CASTSGTDTQYF.

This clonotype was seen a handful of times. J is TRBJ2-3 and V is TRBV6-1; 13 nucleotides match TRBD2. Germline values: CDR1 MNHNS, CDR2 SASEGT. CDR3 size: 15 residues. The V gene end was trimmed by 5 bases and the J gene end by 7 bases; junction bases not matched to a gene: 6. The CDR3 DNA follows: TGTGCCAGCAGTCTGGGACTAGCGGGAAGTCATACGCAGTATTTT. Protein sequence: CASSLGLAGSHTQYF.

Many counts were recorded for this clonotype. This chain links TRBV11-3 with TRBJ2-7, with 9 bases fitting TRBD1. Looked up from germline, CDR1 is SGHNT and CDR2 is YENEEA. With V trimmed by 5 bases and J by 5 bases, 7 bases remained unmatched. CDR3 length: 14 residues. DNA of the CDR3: TGTGCCAGCAGCGTCATAGGGACAGGGCACGAGCAGTACTTC. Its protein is CASSVIGTGHEQYF.

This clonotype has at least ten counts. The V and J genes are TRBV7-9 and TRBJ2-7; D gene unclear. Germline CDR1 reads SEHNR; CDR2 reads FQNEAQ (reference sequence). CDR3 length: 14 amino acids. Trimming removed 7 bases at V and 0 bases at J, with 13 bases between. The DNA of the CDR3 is TGTGCCAGCACCTCCCCGGCACACTCCTACGAGCAGTACTTC. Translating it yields CASTSPAHSYEQYF. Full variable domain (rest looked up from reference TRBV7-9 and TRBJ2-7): DTGVSQNPRHKITKRGQNVTFRCDPISEHNRLYWYRQTLGQGPEFLTYFQNEAQLEKSRLLSDRFSAERPKGSFSTLEIQRTEQGDSAMYLCASTSPAHSYEQYFGPGTRLTVT.

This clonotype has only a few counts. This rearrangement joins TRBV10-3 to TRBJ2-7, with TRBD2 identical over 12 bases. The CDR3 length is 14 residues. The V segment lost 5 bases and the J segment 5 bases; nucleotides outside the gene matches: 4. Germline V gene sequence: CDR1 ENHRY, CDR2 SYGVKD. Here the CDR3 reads CAISILAGGDEQYF. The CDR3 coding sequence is TGTGCCATCAGTATACTAGCGGGGGGCGACGAGCAGTACTTC.

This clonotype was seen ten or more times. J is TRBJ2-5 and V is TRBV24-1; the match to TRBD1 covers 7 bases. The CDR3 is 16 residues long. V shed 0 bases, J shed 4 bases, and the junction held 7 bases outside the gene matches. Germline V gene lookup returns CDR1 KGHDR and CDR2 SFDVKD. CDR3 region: CATSDLQGVGGETQYF. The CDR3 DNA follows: TGTGCCACCAGTGATTTGCAGGGGGTAGGCGGAGAGACCCAGTACTTC.

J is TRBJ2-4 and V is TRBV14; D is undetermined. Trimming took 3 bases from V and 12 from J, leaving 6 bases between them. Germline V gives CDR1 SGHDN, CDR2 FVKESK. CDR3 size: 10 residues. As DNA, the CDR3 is TGTGCCAGCAGCCAGTACCATCAGTACTTC. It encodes CASSQYHQYF.

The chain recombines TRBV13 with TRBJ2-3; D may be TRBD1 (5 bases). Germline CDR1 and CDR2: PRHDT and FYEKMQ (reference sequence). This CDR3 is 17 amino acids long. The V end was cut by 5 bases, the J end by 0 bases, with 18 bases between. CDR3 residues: CASSQGGAITSTDTQYF. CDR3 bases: TGTGCCAGCAGCCAGGGCGGAGCTATTACTAGCACAGATACGCAGTATTTT.